There are many counts of the clone carrying this T cell receptor beta chain. The antigen is undetermined. The CDR3 spans 13 residues. V was cut by 4 bases and J by 1 base, with 4 bases left in between. The V gene's germline CDR1 is SNHLY and CDR2 FYNNEI. This specimen comes from a study of T cells in Graves' hyperthyroidism and ophthalmopathy. RNA transcripts provided the source from which TCR beta CDR3 regions were amplified. First-round RT-PCR with HTBI primers amplified the TCR CDR3 region. TCRdb reanalysed the multiplex PCR reads using MiXCR and keeps one entry per CDR3 protein. Of roughly 660,000 distinct CDR3 sequences detected, roughly 17% appear once; the ten largest clones hold roughly a sixth. Broader study findings: Most expanded thyroid clonotypes above 0.001 recurred in blood.

The J gene is TRBJ2-2, the V gene TRBV2; D ambiguous. This TCR was sampled from a man over 45 with Graves' hyperthyroidism. Sequenced material: blood. DNA for the CDR3: TGTGCCAGCAGTGTCCAGAACACCGGGGAGCTGTTTTTT. It specifies CASSVQNTGELFF.